This T cell receptor (beta chain) derives from a study of blood T cell repertoires in COVID-19. Measured with immunoSEQ multiplex PCR; TCRdb has only the in-frame clones, and not every one. The sample includes approximately 170,000 clones, 88% seen only once; the top ten take approximately 9.4%. This CDR3 is 17 amino acids long. V shed 4 bases and J 5 bases; nucleotides not matched to a gene: 6. Germline V gene data show CDR1 as SGHRS and CDR2 as YFSETQ. Cohort 3 recovered donors had two negative PCRs, clearance, or symptom resolution. The material sequenced was PBMCs or T cells enriched from blood (not recorded which). The chain employs TRBV5-1 and TRBJ2-2; 15 bases map to TRBD2. This TCR came from a woman aged 18-29 years who had recovered from COVID-19. Here the CDR3 DNA reads TGCGCCAGCAGCGGACTAGCGGGGGGGCCATCAACCGGGGAGCTGTTTTTT. Translating it yields CASSGLAGGPSTGELFF.